The clone carrying this T cell receptor beta chain was recorded at least ten times. Its antigen remains unidentified. The data derive from a study of naive and memory T cell subsets. The CDR3 is 16 amino acids. CDR1 and CDR2 (germline): MRHNA, SNTAGT. The V end lost 7 bases, the J end lost 0 bases, and 16 bases lay between the germline ends. Study results and caveats: TCR transcript changes with activation or differentiation may affect this RNA method.

Ligated cDNA underwent four rounds of PCR with nested alpha and beta constant region primers and SP2. Reverse transcription of blood and skin TCR RNA was primed at alpha and beta constant regions. TCRdb re-called the 5' RACE reads with MiXCR, one entry per CDR3 protein. The table lists some 60,000 distinct CDR3 sequences, approximately 8% of them singletons. An oligonucleotide containing a UMI was ligated to the 3' end of TCR cDNA. Whole-blood samples were 2 to 3 ml of peripheral blood from healthy adult volunteers. The V and J genes are TRBV6-4 and TRBJ2-1; no definite D call. This TCR was sampled from a female donor in good health. The CDR3 loop reads CASTWGGGSSYNEQFF. The DNA for the CDR3 is TGTGCCAGCACTTGGGGTGGCGGTAGCTCCTACAATGAGCAGTTCTTC.